This is a list of T cell receptor beta chains from one sample in a study of blood T cell repertoires in COVID-19. The repertoire was sequenced with immunoSEQ multiplex PCR; TCRdb's copy has only in-frame clones and lacks some. The sample has about 190,000 clones, about 84% seen once; the top ten hold around 5%. Specimen: PBMCs or T cells enriched from blood (not recorded which). All receptors derive from a man between 35 and 55 years old with acute COVID-19. CDR3s include the opening cysteine and the closing phenylalanine or tryptophan. Each record gives: J gene, D gene, clone size, CDR3 length, V gene, CDR3 protein, CDR3 DNA. A D gene is named only where the DNA matches it firmly. Only part of the rows carry a size: once, few, many, or a class if the clone is expanded.

J: TRBJ1-5; D: TRBD1; size: -; length: 14; V: TRBV28; CDR3: CASSRDRGYQPQHF; DNA: TGTGCCAGCAGTCGGGACAGGGGCTATCAGCCCCAGCATTTT
J: TRBJ2-2; D: -; size: -; length: 14; V: TRBV14; CDR3: CASSPQWNTGELFF; DNA: TGTGCCAGCAGCCCACAGTGGAACACCGGGGAGCTGTTTTTT
J: TRBJ2-2; D: -; size: -; length: 14; V: TRBV7-3; CDR3: CASTRFSGTGELFF; DNA: TGTGCCAGCACACGTTTTAGCGGCACCGGGGAGCTGTTTTTT
J: TRBJ2-2; D: TRBD1; size: -; length: 18; V: TRBV18; CDR3: CASSPRRSTGGYTGELFF; DNA: TGTGCCAGCTCACCACGTAGGTCCACAGGGGGCTACACCGGGGAGCTGTTTTTT
J: TRBJ1-5; D: -; size: -; length: 11; V: TRBV6-1; CDR3: CASSEDPGWHF; DNA: TGTGCCAGCAGTGAAGACCCGGGGTGGCATTTT
J: TRBJ2-5; D: TRBD2; size: -; length: 13; V: TRBV29-1; CDR3: CSVGLAGRETQYF; DNA: TGCAGCGTCGGACTAGCGGGACGGGAGACCCAGTACTTC
J: TRBJ2-1; D: TRBD1; size: -; length: 13; V: TRBV27; CDR3: CASSSQWTGSKFF; DNA: TGTGCCAGCAGTTCCCAATGGACAGGGAGTAAGTTCTTC
J: TRBJ2-3; D: TRBD2; size: -; length: 16; V: TRBV6-2/TRBV6-3; CDR3: CASSAWGAGVTDTQYF; DNA: TGTGCCAGCAGCGCCTGGGGAGCGGGAGTAACAGATACGCAGTATTTT
J: TRBJ2-6; D: TRBD2; size: -; length: 17; V: TRBV6-6; CDR3: CASRRLAGFSGANVLTF; DNA: TGTGCCAGCAGACGACTAGCGGGATTCTCTGGGGCCAACGTCCTGACTTTC
J: TRBJ2-2; D: -; size: -; length: 16; V: TRBV7-3; CDR3: CASSLDGSRVAGELFF; DNA: TGTGCCAGCAGCTTAGACGGGAGTAGGGTTGCCGGGGAGCTGTTTTTT
J: TRBJ2-1; D: TRBD1; size: -; length: 15; V: TRBV27; CDR3: CASSHPGQGSNEQFF; DNA: TGTGCCAGCAGTCATCCGGGACAGGGCTCGAATGAGCAGTTCTTC
J: TRBJ2-7; D: -; size: -; length: 15; V: TRBV10-3; CDR3: CAISEYRAASYEQYF; DNA: TGTGCCATCAGTGAGTACAGGGCAGCCTCCTACGAGCAGTACTTC
J: TRBJ1-2; D: TRBD1; size: few; length: 16; V: TRBV11-2; CDR3: CASSISPGQGLRGYTF; DNA: TGTGCCAGCAGCATCTCCCCAGGACAGGGCCTTCGTGGCTACACCTTC
J: TRBJ1-5; D: TRBD1; size: -; length: 15; V: TRBV5-1; CDR3: CASSLEGANNQPQHF; DNA: TGCGCCAGCAGCTTGGAGGGGGCGAACAATCAGCCCCAGCATTTT
J: TRBJ2-1; D: TRBD1; size: -; length: 17; V: TRBV27; CDR3: CASSSKPPGQAYNEQFF; DNA: TGTGCCAGCAGTTCAAAGCCCCCGGGACAGGCATACAATGAGCAGTTCTTC
J: TRBJ2-1; D: TRBD2; size: -; length: 16; V: TRBV11-3; CDR3: CASSELSAGEYNEQFF; DNA: TGTGCCAGCAGCGAACTCTCAGCGGGAGAGTACAATGAGCAGTTCTTC
J: TRBJ2-7; D: -; size: -; length: 15; V: TRBV6-5; CDR3: CASSYSDSETYEQYF; DNA: TGTGCCAGCAGTTACTCCGACTCGGAAACCTACGAGCAGTACTTC
J: TRBJ2-1; D: TRBD2; size: -; length: 17; V: TRBV11-3; CDR3: CASSLTPAGGTYNEQFF; DNA: TGTGCCAGCAGCTTAACGCCAGCGGGAGGAACCTACAATGAGCAGTTCTTC
J: TRBJ2-3; D: TRBD1; size: -; length: 11; V: TRBV20-1; CDR3: CSAGRQGMQYF; DNA: TGCAGTGCTGGTCGACAGGGGATGCAGTATTTT
J: TRBJ2-5; D: -; size: once; length: 16; V: TRBV2; CDR3: CASSEGGRTEKETQYF; DNA: TGTGCCAGCAGTGAAGGGGGGCGGACAGAAAAAGAGACCCAGTACTTC
J: TRBJ1-4; D: TRBD1; size: -; length: 15; V: TRBV5-1; CDR3: CASSPLTGGWEKLFF; DNA: TGCGCCAGCAGCCCGCTCACAGGGGGCTGGGAAAAACTGTTTTTT
J: TRBJ2-3; D: TRBD2; size: few; length: 15; V: TRBV5-1; CDR3: CASSQLAGEGDTQYF; DNA: TGCGCCAGCAGCCAGCTGGCGGGGGAAGGAGATACGCAGTATTTT
J: TRBJ1-4; D: TRBD1; size: -; length: 14; V: TRBV5-1; CDR3: CASSSKGQDEKLFF; DNA: TGCGCCAGCAGCTCGAAGGGACAGGACGAAAAACTGTTTTTT
J: TRBJ1-1; D: -; size: -; length: 14; V: TRBV9; CDR3: CASSQGLVNTEAFF; DNA: TGTGCCAGCAGCCAGGGGCTGGTGAACACTGAAGCTTTCTTT
J: TRBJ1-4; D: TRBD1; size: -; length: 15; V: TRBV7-9; CDR3: CASSRRDRESEKLFF; DNA: TGTGCCAGCAGCCGGAGGGACAGGGAGTCTGAAAAACTGTTTTTT
J: TRBJ1-5; D: -; size: -; length: 16; V: TRBV4-1; CDR3: CASSQEPGISNQPQHF; DNA: TGCGCCAGCAGCCAAGAACCGGGTATAAGCAATCAGCCCCAGCATTTT
J: TRBJ2-3; D: TRBD2; size: -; length: 15; V: TRBV6-4; CDR3: CASSNGTSGPDTQYF; DNA: TGTGCCAGCAGTAACGGGACTAGCGGACCAGATACGCAGTATTTT
J: TRBJ2-1; D: -; size: few; length: 15; V: TRBV5-4; CDR3: CASSPRGISYNEQFF; DNA: TGTGCCAGCAGCCCCCGGGGAATTTCCTACAATGAGCAGTTCTTC
J: TRBJ2-1; D: TRBD2; size: -; length: 14; V: TRBV28; CDR3: CASRRGGSYNEQFF; DNA: TGTGCCAGCAGGCGGGGGGGCTCCTACAATGAGCAGTTCTTC
J: TRBJ2-7; D: -; size: -; length: 17; V: TRBV27; CDR3: CASSLSILGQGFYEQYF; DNA: TGTGCCAGCAGTTTATCGATTTTAGGGCAGGGATTCTACGAGCAGTACTTC
J: TRBJ2-2; D: -; size: once; length: 15; V: TRBV7-3; CDR3: CASSPSGANTGELFF; DNA: TGTGCCAGCAGCCCCTCAGGGGCCAACACCGGGGAGCTGTTTTTT
J: TRBJ1-4; D: -; size: -; length: 15; V: TRBV28; CDR3: CASTKGGEGLGKLFF; DNA: TGTGCCAGCACTAAGGGCGGGGAAGGTCTAGGAAAACTGTTTTTT
J: TRBJ1-2; D: -; size: -; length: 13; V: TRBV15; CDR3: CATSSRGSYGYTF; DNA: TGTGCCACCAGTAGCAGGGGAAGCTATGGCTACACCTTC
J: TRBJ2-7; D: -; size: -; length: 15; V: TRBV2; CDR3: CASDRDGGGAYEQYF; DNA: TGTGCCAGCGATCGGGATGGGGGAGGAGCCTACGAGCAGTACTTC